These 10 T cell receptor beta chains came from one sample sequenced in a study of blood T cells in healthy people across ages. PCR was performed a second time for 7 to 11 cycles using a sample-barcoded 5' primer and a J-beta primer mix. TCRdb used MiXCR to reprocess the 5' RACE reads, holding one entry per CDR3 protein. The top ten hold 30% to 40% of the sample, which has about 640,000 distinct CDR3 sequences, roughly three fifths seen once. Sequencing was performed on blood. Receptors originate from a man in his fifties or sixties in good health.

The CDR3 DNA follows: TGTGCCAGCAGTTTAGCGGCCGTTGCTAACTATGGCTACACCTTC. It is translated as CASSLAAVANYGYTF. V and J are TRBV28 and TRBJ1-2; D unclear. This CDR3 comprises 15 residues. V shed 2 bases and J shed 0 bases, with 10 bases lying between them. CDR1 and CDR2 (germline): MDHEN, SYDVKM.

The CDR3 region is CSAAPPSTSVSQETQYF. The CDR3 region has the DNA TGCAGTGCTGCCCCCCCGTCGACTAGCGTATCCCAAGAGACCCAGTACTTC. The V gene is TRBV20-1, the J gene TRBJ2-5; TRBD2 agrees at 8 bases. Germline V gene data show CDR1 as DFQATT and CDR2 as SNEGSKA (reference sequence). The CDR3 runs 17 residues. J gave up 1 base and V 5 bases, and 15 bases lay outside the gene matches.

CDR3 nucleotide sequence: TGTGCCAGCTCAGGGGGAAGACAAGAGACCCAGTACTTC. This codes for CASSGGRQETQYF. This chain joins TRBV2 and TRBJ2-5; 7 nucleotides align to TRBD1. Germline values: CDR1 SNHLY, CDR2 FYNNEI. V lost 8 bases to trimming and J lost 2 bases; unmatched junction nucleotides: 5. The CDR3 is 13 amino acids.

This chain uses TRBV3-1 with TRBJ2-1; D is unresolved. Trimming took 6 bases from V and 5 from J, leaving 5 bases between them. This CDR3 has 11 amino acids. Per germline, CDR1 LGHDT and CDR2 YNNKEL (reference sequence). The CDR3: CASRMDNEQFF. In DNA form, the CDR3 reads TGTGCCAGCAGGATGGACAATGAGCAGTTCTTC.

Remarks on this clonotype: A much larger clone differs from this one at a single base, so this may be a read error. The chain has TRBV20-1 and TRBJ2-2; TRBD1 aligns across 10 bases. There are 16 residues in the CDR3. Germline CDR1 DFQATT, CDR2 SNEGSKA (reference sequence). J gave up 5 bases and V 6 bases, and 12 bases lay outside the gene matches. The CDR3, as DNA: TGCAGTGCCCAGGGACAGGGGACTCCGGAAACCGGGGAGCTGTTTTTT. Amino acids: CSAQGQGTPETGELFF.

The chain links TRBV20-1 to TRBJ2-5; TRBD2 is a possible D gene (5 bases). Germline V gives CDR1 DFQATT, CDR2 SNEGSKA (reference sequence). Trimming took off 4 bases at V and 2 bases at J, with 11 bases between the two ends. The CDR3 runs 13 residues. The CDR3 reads CSAIRRQQETQYF. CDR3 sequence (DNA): TGCAGTGCTATCCGGAGGCAGCAAGAGACCCAGTACTTC.

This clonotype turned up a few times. CDR3 DNA sequence: TGCAGCGTAGCCCGGCAGGGAGCCTACGAGCAGTACTTC. Translation: CSVARQGAYEQYF. V and J are TRBV29-1 and TRBJ2-7; D tentatively reads TRBD1 or TRBD2 (5 bases each). Germline CDR1 is SQVTM and CDR2 is ANQGSEA. The CDR3 spans 13 residues. V was cut by 6 bases and J by 2 bases, with 14 bases left in between.

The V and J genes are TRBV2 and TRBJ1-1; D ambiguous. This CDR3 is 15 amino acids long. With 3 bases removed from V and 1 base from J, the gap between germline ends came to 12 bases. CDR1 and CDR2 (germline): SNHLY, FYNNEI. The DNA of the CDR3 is TGTGCCAGCAGTGAGTCGGGAACAAGGAACACTGAAGCTTTCTTT. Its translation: CASSESGTRNTEAFF.

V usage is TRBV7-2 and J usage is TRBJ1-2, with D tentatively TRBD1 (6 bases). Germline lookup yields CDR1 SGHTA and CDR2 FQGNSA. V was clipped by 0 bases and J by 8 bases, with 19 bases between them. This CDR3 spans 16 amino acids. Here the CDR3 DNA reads TGTGCCAGCAGCTTAGCCACCGTCGTTACAGGGCTAGGCTACACCTTC. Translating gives CASSLATVVTGLGYTF.

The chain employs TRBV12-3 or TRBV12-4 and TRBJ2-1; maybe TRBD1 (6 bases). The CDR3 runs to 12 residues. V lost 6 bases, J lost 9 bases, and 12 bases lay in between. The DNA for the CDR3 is TGTGCCAGCAGCCAAGGACAGCCTGAGCAGTTCTTC. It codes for CASSQGQPEQFF.